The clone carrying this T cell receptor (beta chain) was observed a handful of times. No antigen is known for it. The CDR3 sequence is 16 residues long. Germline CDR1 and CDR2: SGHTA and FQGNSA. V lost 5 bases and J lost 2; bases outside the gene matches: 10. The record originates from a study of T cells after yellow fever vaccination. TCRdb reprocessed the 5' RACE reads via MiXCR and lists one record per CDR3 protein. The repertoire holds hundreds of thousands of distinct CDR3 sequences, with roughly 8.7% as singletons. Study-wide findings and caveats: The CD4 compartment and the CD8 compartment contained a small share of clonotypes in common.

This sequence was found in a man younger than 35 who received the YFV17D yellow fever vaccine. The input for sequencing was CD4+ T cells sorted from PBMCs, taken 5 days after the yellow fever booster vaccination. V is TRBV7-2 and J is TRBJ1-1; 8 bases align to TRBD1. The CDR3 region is CASSAGHGQGNTEAFF. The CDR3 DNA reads TGTGCCAGCAGCGCCGGCCACGGACAGGGAAACACTGAAGCTTTCTTT.